This T cell receptor beta chain was found in a study of Ad26.COV2.S vaccination and SARS-CoV-2 variants. Findings of the study overall: CD8+ and CD4+ T cells specific for spike reportedly responded with substantial breadth after vaccination. Analyses of TCR breadth and depth may have underestimated total T cell responses.

Note on this clone: Its antigen is unidentified.

Profiling relied on immunoSEQ multiplex PCR, and the TCRdb table lists in-frame clones only, not all of them. The sample yields over 110,000 clones, around 86% seen once. This sequence was found in a human donor who had recovered from COVID-19. Here the sequenced sample was peripheral blood, taken after recovery from COVID-19.

The CDR3 spells CSVKGGLDYGYTF. The CDR3 nucleotides are TGCAGCGTTAAAGGAGGGTTAGACTATGGCTACACCTTC. The V gene is TRBV29-1, the J gene TRBJ1-2; D gene unclear. The CDR3 runs 13 residues. Germline assignment: CDR1 SQVTM and CDR2 ANQGSEA. V lost 5 bases, J lost 3 bases, and 13 bases lay in between. The full variable domain, with the rest looked up from reference TRBV29-1 and TRBJ1-2, is SAVISQKPSRDICQRGTSLTIQCQVDSQVTMMFWYRQQPGQSLTLIATANQGSEATYESGFVIDKFPISRPNLTFSTLTVSNMSPEDSSIYLCSVKGGLDYGYTFGSGTRLTVV.